This passage covers 18 T cell receptor beta chains from one sample sequenced in a study of CD8+CD57+ T cells in acquired aplastic anemia. All sequencing subjects had displayed CD8+CD57+ cell expansion on flow cytometry. Genomic DNA acted as the template from which TCR beta VDJ combination and CDR3 sequence profiling were carried out. TCRdb analysed the reads with MiXCR anew, one entry per CDR3 protein. The data show approximately 160,000 distinct CDR3 sequences, less than 50% seen once. Sequenced input: sorted CD4+, CD8+, or CD8+CD57+ T cells (not recorded which) from PBMCs. The receptors originated from a human donor with aplastic anemia.

This clonotype was observed a few times. The CDR3 sequence is CASRPGTGYHEQYF. The DNA for the CDR3 is TGTGCCAGCAGACCCGGGACAGGGTACCACGAGCAGTACTTC. This sequence joins TRBV12-3 or TRBV12-4 and TRBJ2-7, with 9 positions matching TRBD1. V trimming: 6 bases; J trimming: 5 bases; junction bases outside the gene matches: 8. The CDR3 sequence is 14 residues long.

V usage is TRBV7-3 and J usage is TRBJ1-1; D remains unclear. Looked up from germline, CDR1 is SGHTA and CDR2 is FQGTGA. Between the trimmed V and J ends, which lost 6 bases and 5 bases, there was a span of 10 bases. This CDR3 is built from 12 residues. CDR3 region: CASSVSLTEAFF. The CDR3 DNA is TGTGCCAGCAGTGTTTCGCTAACTGAAGCTTTCTTT.

The chain has TRBV6-1 and TRBJ1-1; weak D call: TRBD1 (5 bases). The CDR3 is 15 residues long. Germline loops: CDR1 MNHNS, CDR2 SASEGT. V was pared by 2 bases and J by 4 bases, with 14 bases between. The CDR3 region has the DNA TGTGCCAGCAGTGAATTCAAGGGGCCGAGCACTGAAGCTTTCTTT. Protein: CASSEFKGPSTEAFF.

This clonotype came up many times. V and J are TRBV7-2 and TRBJ1-4, with D uncertain. The CDR3 contains 15 residues. Germline loops: CDR1 SGHTA, CDR2 FQGNSA. V was trimmed by 7 bases and J by 0 bases, leaving 12 bases between them. This CDR3 is CASKGRGTTNEKLFF. In nucleotides, the CDR3 is TGTGCCAGCAAAGGGAGAGGTACAACTAATGAAAAACTGTTTTTT.

This clonotype was recorded only once. The chain combines TRBV10-3 with TRBJ1-2; D not resolved. This CDR3 is built from 14 residues. Germline lookup yields CDR1 ENHRY and CDR2 SYGVKD. The ends were cut back, 3 bases at V and 3 bases at J, with 11 bases in the middle. The CDR3 DNA sequence: TGTGCCATCAGTGACCCTAGGGTGGACTATGGCTACACCTTC. Its protein is CAISDPRVDYGYTF.

This chain joins TRBV10-3 and TRBJ1-6, with 9 positions matching TRBD1. Germline V CDR1 and CDR2: ENHRY, SYGVKD. Trimming at V came to 5 bases and at J to 7 bases, leaving 6 bases not matched to a gene. The CDR3 spans 15 residues. For the CDR3, the DNA is TGTGCCATCAGTCCCGGGACAGGGAAGAATTCACCCCTCCACTTT. It codes for CAISPGTGKNSPLHF.

Only one count was recorded for this clonotype. The chain combines TRBV24-1 with TRBJ2-1; 11 bases align to TRBD2. The CDR3 runs to 15 residues. The J segment lost 8 bases and the V segment lost 3 bases, leaving 5 bases of the junction unmatched. Germline assignment: CDR1 KGHDR and CDR2 SFDVKD. This CDR3 reads CATSDTSGGRDEQFF. CDR3 nucleotide sequence: TGTGCCACCAGTGATACTAGCGGGGGTAGAGATGAGCAGTTCTTC.

Many counts were recorded for this clonotype. The chain employs TRBV4-1 and TRBJ1-2; D is perhaps TRBD1 (5 bases). CDR3 length: 16 amino acids. With 1 base removed from V and 4 bases from J, the gap between germline ends came to 16 bases. Germline loops: CDR1 MGHRA, CDR2 YSYEKL. CDR3 nucleotide sequence: TGCGCCAGCAGCCAAGGGGGGGGAGGCGGTTCCTATGGCTACACCTTC. Its translation: CASSQGGGGGSYGYTF.

The chain recombines TRBV29-1 with TRBJ1-3; no clear D. V was trimmed by 4 bases and J by 0 bases, leaving 16 bases between them. CDR3 size: 16 residues. CDR1 SQVTM and CDR2 ANQGSEA come from the germline V gene. CDR3 residues: CSVVLMDYRSGNTIYF. The DNA for the CDR3 is TGCAGCGTTGTTCTCATGGACTACCGCTCTGGAAACACCATATATTTT.

This clonotype was recorded many times. V gene TRBV6-5 combines with J gene TRBJ2-1, with 10 bases lining up with TRBD2. The ends lost 6 bases at V and 4 bases at J; junction bases unmatched: 3. This CDR3 comprises 14 residues. The germline CDR1 and CDR2 sequences are MNHEY and SVGAGI. CDR3: CASSLLAGYNEQFF. DNA for the CDR3: TGTGCCAGCAGCTTACTAGCGGGGTACAATGAGCAGTTCTTC.

As regards this clonotype: At one end the junction does not follow the germline gene, possibly because of a read error. J is TRBJ2-1 and V is TRBV24-1, with TRBD1 matching 10 bases. This CDR3 is built from 15 residues. Germline V CDR1 and CDR2: KGHDR, SFDVKD. The CDR3 DNA sequence: TGTGCCACCAGCAGGACAGGGGGAGGGAACAATGAGCGGTTCTTC. It encodes CATSRTGGGNNERFF.

A word on this clonotype: Germline is not matched at one junction end, which may reflect a read error. The chain couples TRBV7-3 to TRBJ1-6; 12 bases fit TRBD1. This CDR3 contains 18 residues. Germline values: CDR1 SGHTA, CDR2 FQGTGA. CDR3 amino acids: CASRLGTGGTAANSPLHF. Written as DNA, the CDR3 is TGCGCCAGCAGACTTGGGACAGGGGGCACCGCCGCTAATTCACCCCTCCACTTT.

This rearrangement joins TRBV2 to TRBJ1-1, with D uncertain. V lost 2 bases and J lost 8, with 3 bases in between. CDR1 and CDR2 from the germline V gene are SNHLY and FYNNEI. This CDR3 has 10 residues. CDR3 region: CASSEIEAFF. CDR3 sequence (DNA): TGTGCCAGCAGTGAAATCGAAGCTTTCTTT.

This clonotype was counted at least ten times. J is TRBJ2-1 and V is TRBV29-1; tentatively, D is TRBD1 (6 bases). The CDR3 is 13 amino acids. The germline gives CDR1 SQVTM, CDR2 ANQGSEA. V was shortened by 5 bases and J by 12 bases, with 20 bases between the two germline ends. Here the CDR3 DNA reads TGCAGCGTTTCACCGCTTGGGGGCGCAGCGCAGTTCTTC. Protein: CSVSPLGGAAQFF.

CDR3 region: CASSQTGFQPQHF. The CDR3, as DNA: TGTGCCAGTAGCCAAACAGGTTTTCAGCCCCAGCATTTT. The J gene is TRBJ1-5, the V gene TRBV19, with D perhaps matching TRBD1 (5 bases). Germline V gives CDR1 LNHDA, CDR2 SQIVND (reference sequence). V lost 6 bases, J lost 6 bases, and 12 bases lay in between. This CDR3 has 13 residues. The variable domain in full, with the rest retrieved from reference TRBV19 and TRBJ1-5, is DGGITQSPKYLFRKEGQNVTLSCEQNLNHDAMYWYRQDPGQGLRLIYYSQIVNDFQKGDIAEGYSVSREKKESFPLTVTSAQKNPTAFYLCASSQTGFQPQHFGDGTRLSIL.

Regarding this clonotype: A read error may be the cause here, since a much bigger clone is one base away. This CDR3 is missing its conserved last phenylalanine or tryptophan, likely due to a read error. The chain combines TRBV10-1 with TRBJ1-1, with a weak D call TRBD1 (6 bases). The germline V gene has CDR1 WNHNN and CDR2 SYGVQD (reference sequence). This CDR3 comprises 14 residues. CDR3 nucleotide sequence: TGTGCCAGCACCTCGACAGGAATGAACACTGAAGCTTTCTCT. This encodes CASTSTGMNTEAFS.

Remarks on this clonotype: Given a much more abundant clone one base away, this may be a read error. The gene calls are TRBV3-1 and TRBJ2-3; 10 bases agree with TRBD2. Germline CDR1 reads LGHDT; CDR2 reads YNNKEL (reference sequence). V lost 10 bases to trimming and J lost 6 bases; unmatched junction nucleotides: 7. The CDR3 is 13 amino acids. CDR3 DNA: TGTGCCAACACGACTAGCGGGTATGATACGCAGTATTTT. Encoded protein: CANTTSGYDTQYF.

The rearrangement joins TRBV6-2 or TRBV6-3 to TRBJ2-7; 8 bases align to TRBD2. Looked up from germline, CDR1 is MNHEY and CDR2 is SVGEGT. V shed 6 bases and J 2 bases; nucleotides not matched to a gene: 12. There are 16 residues in the CDR3. The CDR3 protein is CASRSLSRGATYEQYV. CDR3 sequence (DNA): TGTGCCAGCAGATCCCTCTCGCGGGGGGCCACCTACGAGCAGTACGTC.